One and the same sample provided the 21 T cell receptor beta chains below, sequenced in a study of blood T cell repertoires in COVID-19. Only in-frame clones appear in the TCRdb table, and some are missing; sequencing was by immunoSEQ multiplex PCR. The sample has 200,000 to 300,000 clones, 81% seen once. Sequencing was performed on peripheral blood. These receptors were collected from a woman aged 80 or over with acute or convalescent COVID-19.

This chain joins TRBV19 and TRBJ1-1; the match to TRBD1 covers 10 bases. The germline V gene has CDR1 LNHDA and CDR2 SQIVND (reference sequence). Trimming cost V 1 base and J 4 bases; bases outside gene matches: 9. The CDR3 consists of 17 residues. CDR3 DNA sequence: TGTGCCAGTAGTATAGGGGCGGGACAGGGGTCGCGCACTGAAGCTTTCTTT. Its protein is CASSIGAGQGSRTEAFF.

Only a few counts were recorded for this clone. The genes are TRBV5-1 and TRBJ2-1; 10 bases line up with TRBD2. Germline lookup yields CDR1 SGHRS and CDR2 YFSETQ. This CDR3 region has 15 residues. V gave up 3 bases and J gave up 2 bases; unmatched junction bases: 2. The CDR3 loop is CASSSLAGAYNEQFF. The CDR3 DNA reads TGCGCCAGCAGCTCCCTAGCGGGAGCCTACAATGAGCAGTTCTTC.

This chain joins TRBV7-2 and TRBJ2-5; D possibly corresponds to TRBD2 (5 bases). The CDR3 length is 13 residues. Germline CDR1 and CDR2: SGHTA and FQGNSA. V shed 0 bases and J shed 9 bases, with 11 bases lying between them. CDR3 in amino acids: CASSLARSGAQYF. The CDR3 DNA reads TGTGCCAGCAGCTTAGCCCGGTCCGGGGCCCAGTACTTC.

The gene calls are TRBV4-1 and TRBJ2-2; TRBD2 agrees at 10 bases. The CDR3 consists of 16 residues. V lost 1 base to trimming and J lost 5 bases; unmatched junction nucleotides: 4. CDR1 is MGHRA, CDR2 YSYEKL, per germline. CDR3 sequence reads: CASSQGLAGRTGELFF. CDR3 sequence (DNA): TGCGCCAGCAGCCAAGGACTAGCGGGTCGGACCGGGGAGCTGTTTTTT.

V usage is TRBV7-2 and J usage is TRBJ2-7, with a tentative D call TRBD2 (5 bases). Germline assignment: CDR1 SGHTA and CDR2 FQGNSA. The CDR3 consists of 15 residues. V lost 4 bases, J lost 1 base, and 14 bases lay in between. The CDR3 here is CASSSSGGFSYEQYF. The CDR3 nucleotides read TGTGCCAGCAGCTCCTCGGGCGGGTTTTCCTACGAGCAGTACTTC. The entire variable domain, with the rest obtained from reference TRBV7-2 and TRBJ2-7, is as follows: GAGVSQSPSNKVTEKGKDVELRCDPISGHTALYWYRQSLGQGLEFLIYFQGNSAPDKSGLPSDRFSAERTGGSVSTLTIQRTQQEDSAVYLCASSSSGGFSYEQYFGPGTRLTVT.

The J gene is TRBJ2-2, the V gene TRBV27, with no clear D. The V gene's germline CDR1 is MNHEY and CDR2 SMNVEV (reference sequence). V was cut by 4 bases and J by 4 bases, with 7 bases left in between. The CDR3 is 13 residues long. Here the CDR3 DNA reads TGTGCCAGCAGTTCGTCCTTCACCGGGGAGCTGTTTTTT. Translation: CASSSSFTGELFF.

This chain joins TRBV29-1 and TRBJ1-1; TRBD1 agrees at 8 bases. Losses at the gene ends were 8 bases for V and 10 bases for J; bases not matched to a gene: 15. CDR3 length equals 13 residues. Germline lookup yields CDR1 SQVTM and CDR2 ANQGSEA. CDR3 DNA sequence: TGCAGCCTTAAAGGACAGGGCGAAGTGGGAGCTTTCTTT. This sequence encodes CSLKGQGEVGAFF.

This clone was seen a single time. This chain uses TRBV5-5 with TRBJ2-3, with 9 bases matching TRBD2. Trimming removed 3 bases from V and 3 bases from J; junction bases left unmatched: 8. This CDR3 comprises 16 residues. Looked up from germline, CDR1 is SGHKS and CDR2 is YYEKEE (reference sequence). Written as DNA, the CDR3 is TGTGCCAGCAGCTCCAGGACTAGCGAAATGACAGATACGCAGTATTTT. This codes for CASSSRTSEMTDTQYF.

The V and J genes are TRBV5-1 and TRBJ1-6; D is possibly TRBD1 (5 bases). CDR1 is SGHRS and CDR2 is YFSETQ in the germline V gene. There are 14 residues in the CDR3. V gave up 1 base and J gave up 8 bases, with 10 bases separating them. Here the CDR3 DNA reads TGCGCCAGCAGCTTGACAGGAATCGATTCACCCCTCCACTTT. Translating gives CASSLTGIDSPLHF.

V and J are TRBV11-2 and TRBJ1-2; D might be TRBD1 (5 bases). V lost 5 bases and J 5 bases, leaving 18 bases between the germline ends. This CDR3 comprises 15 residues. Germline V CDR1 and CDR2: SGHAT, FQNNGV. CDR3 region: CASSVGRPEGYGYTF. CDR3 in DNA: TGTGCCAGCAGCGTCGGACGCCCGGAGGGGTATGGCTACACCTTC.

This chain joins TRBV27 and TRBJ1-2, with 8 bases matching TRBD1. V lost 3 bases to trimming and J lost 8 bases; unmatched junction nucleotides: 5. The CDR3 has 13 residues. From germline, CDR1 is MNHEY and CDR2 SMNVEV (reference sequence). The CDR3: CASSFRGQRGYTF. The CDR3 DNA sequence: TGTGCCAGCAGTTTCAGGGGGCAAAGGGGCTACACCTTC.

There are a few counts of this clone. CDR3 in amino acids: CASSGRTATNEKLFF. The CDR3 nucleotides read TGTGCCAGCAGCGGAAGGACTGCAACTAATGAAAAACTGTTTTTT. The chain carries TRBV7-9 and TRBJ1-4; no reliable D call. CDR3 length: 15 amino acids. V was clipped by 5 bases and J by 0 bases, with 10 bases between them. Germline CDR1 and CDR2: SEHNR and FQNEAQ (reference sequence).

The gene calls are TRBV10-3 and TRBJ1-4; TRBD1 aligns across 7 bases. J lost 3 bases, V lost 4 bases, and 8 bases had no gene match. There are 16 residues in the CDR3. Germline V gene sequence: CDR1 ENHRY, CDR2 SYGVKD. The CDR3 DNA follows: TGTGCCATCAGTGTAACAGGGGATACGGCTAATGAAAAACTGTTTTTT. Its protein product is CAISVTGDTANEKLFF.

This sequence joins TRBV7-2 and TRBJ2-1, with 11 bases identical to TRBD2. The germline V gene encodes CDR1 SGHTA and CDR2 FQGNSA. With V trimmed by 4 bases and J by 9 bases, 11 bases remained unmatched. The CDR3 runs 16 residues. In nucleotides, the CDR3 is TGTGCCAGCAGCTCCCGGGCTAGCGGGGGGAGTGGTGAGCAGTTCTTC. Translated, it gives CASSSRASGGSGEQFF.

This chain joins TRBV7-3 and TRBJ2-1, with 12 bases lining up with TRBD2. This CDR3 has 17 residues. V gave up 3 bases and J gave up 9 bases; unmatched junction bases: 12. Germline V gene sequence: CDR1 SGHTA, CDR2 FQGTGA. The CDR3 is CASSFFSPLAGGAEQFF. The CDR3, as DNA: TGTGCCAGCAGCTTCTTTAGTCCTCTAGCGGGAGGGGCTGAGCAGTTCTTC.

The chain has TRBV5-1 and TRBJ2-1, with D unclear. This CDR3 spans 13 amino acids. CDR1 is SGHRS, CDR2 YFSETQ, per germline. V was trimmed by 0 bases and J by 5 bases, leaving 6 bases between them. The CDR3 region is CASSLAVNNEQFF. In nucleotides, the CDR3 is TGCGCCAGCAGCTTGGCCGTTAACAATGAGCAGTTCTTC.

The chain employs TRBV6-5 and TRBJ2-1, with 8 positions matching TRBD2. The CDR3 is 13 residues long. V lost 6 bases, J lost 9 bases, and 7 bases stayed unmatched. CDR1 is MNHEY, CDR2 SVGAGI, per germline. The CDR3 DNA reads as TGTGCCAGCAGCCCGGGAGGGGGGATTGAGCAGTTCTTC. It yields the protein CASSPGGGIEQFF.

This chain connects TRBV11-2 to TRBJ2-1, with D possibly TRBD1 on 6 matching bases. Germline loops: CDR1 SGHAT, CDR2 FQNNGV. V was shortened by 0 bases and J by 10 bases, with 10 bases between the two germline ends. The CDR3 is 13 residues long. In DNA form, the CDR3 reads TGTGCCAGCAGCTTAGATCGTGGACAGGAGCAGTTCTTC. Translated, it gives CASSLDRGQEQFF.

As regards this clone: The DNA is omitted, as the CDR3 cannot be located on it reliably, and the CDR3 follows TCRdb's listing. The chain uses TRBV6-6 and TRBJ2-1; the DNA was not used to check the table's D call, TRBD1. The CDR3 is 16 residues long, ends included. Germline CDR1 and CDR2: MNHNY and SVGAGI (reference sequence). CDR3 amino acids: CASSPTVAGGYNEQFF.

The chain's CDR3 is CASAWSGPRGYTF. DNA of the CDR3: TGTGCCAGCGCGTGGTCTGGTCCGCGGGGCTACACCTTC. This sequence joins TRBV3-1 (or the pseudogene TRBV3-2) and TRBJ1-2; D unresolved. The germline V gene encodes CDR1 LGHDT and CDR2 YNNKEL (reference sequence). This CDR3 comprises 13 residues. Trimming left V 8 bases short and J 8 bases short, with 18 bases between.

The chain recombines TRBV7-2 with TRBJ1-5; 9 nucleotides agree with TRBD1. The CDR3 is made up of 16 amino acids. Germline V CDR1 and CDR2: SGHTA, FQGNSA. With 5 bases clipped from V and 3 bases from J, the junction kept 8 bases outside the gene matches. CDR3 residues: CASSLTGTGINQPQHF. DNA of the CDR3: TGTGCCAGCAGCCTTACCGGGACAGGGATCAATCAGCCCCAGCATTTT. The variable domain in full, with the rest retrieved from reference TRBV7-2 and TRBJ1-5, is GAGVSQSPSNKVTEKGKDVELRCDPISGHTALYWYRQSLGQGLEFLIYFQGNSAPDKSGLPSDRFSAERTGGSVSTLTIQRTQQEDSAVYLCASSLTGTGINQPQHFGDGTRLSIL.